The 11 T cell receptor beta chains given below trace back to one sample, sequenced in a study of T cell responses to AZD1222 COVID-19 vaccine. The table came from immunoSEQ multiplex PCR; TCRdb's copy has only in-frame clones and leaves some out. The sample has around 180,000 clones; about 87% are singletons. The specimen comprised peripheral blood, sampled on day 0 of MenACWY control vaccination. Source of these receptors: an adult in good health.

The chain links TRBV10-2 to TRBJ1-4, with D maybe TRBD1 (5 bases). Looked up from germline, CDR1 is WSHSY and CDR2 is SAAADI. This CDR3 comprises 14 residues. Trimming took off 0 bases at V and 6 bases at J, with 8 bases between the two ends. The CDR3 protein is CASSESGGDEKLFF. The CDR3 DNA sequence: TGCGCCAGCAGTGAGTCAGGAGGGGATGAAAAACTGTTTTTT.

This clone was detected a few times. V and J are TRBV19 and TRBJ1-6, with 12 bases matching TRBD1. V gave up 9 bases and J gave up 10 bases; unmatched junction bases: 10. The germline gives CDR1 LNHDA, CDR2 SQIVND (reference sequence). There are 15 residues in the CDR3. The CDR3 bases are TGTGCCAGCCGACCAGCGGGACAGGGGGCCTCACCCCTCCACTTT. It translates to CASRPAGQGASPLHF. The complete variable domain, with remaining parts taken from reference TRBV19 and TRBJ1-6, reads DGGITQSPKYLFRKEGQNVTLSCEQNLNHDAMYWYRQDPGQGLRLIYYSQIVNDFQKGDIAEGYSVSREKKESFPLTVTSAQKNPTAFYLCASRPAGQGASPLHFGNGTRLTVT.

CDR3 sequence reads: CASSLNSGQMYEQYF. CDR3 nucleotides: TGTGCCAGCAGCCTCAACTCGGGACAGATGTACGAGCAGTACTTC. The chain couples TRBV3-1 (or the pseudogene TRBV3-2) to TRBJ2-7; 7 bases line up with TRBD1. This CDR3 is built from 15 residues. With V trimmed by 4 bases and J by 4 bases, 10 bases remained unmatched. The germline gives CDR1 LGHDT, CDR2 YNNKEL (reference sequence).

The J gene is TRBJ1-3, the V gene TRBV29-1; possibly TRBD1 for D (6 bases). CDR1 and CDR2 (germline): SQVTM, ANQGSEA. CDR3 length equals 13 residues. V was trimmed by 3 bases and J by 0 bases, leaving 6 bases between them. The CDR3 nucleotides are TGCAGCGTTGAGGACAGCTCTGGAAACACCATATATTTT. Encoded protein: CSVEDSSGNTIYF.

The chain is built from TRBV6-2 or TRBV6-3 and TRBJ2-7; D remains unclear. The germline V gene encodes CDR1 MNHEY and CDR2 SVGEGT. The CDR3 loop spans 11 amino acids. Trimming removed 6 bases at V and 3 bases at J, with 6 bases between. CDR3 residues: CASSTYYEQYF. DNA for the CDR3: TGTGCCAGCAGCACTTACTACGAGCAGTACTTC.

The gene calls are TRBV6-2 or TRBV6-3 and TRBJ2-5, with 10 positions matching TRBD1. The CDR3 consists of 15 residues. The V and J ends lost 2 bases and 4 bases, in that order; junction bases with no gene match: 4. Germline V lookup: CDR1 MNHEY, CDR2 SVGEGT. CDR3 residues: CASSYVTGGRETQYF. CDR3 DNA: TGTGCCAGCAGTTACGTGACAGGGGGCAGAGAGACCCAGTACTTC.

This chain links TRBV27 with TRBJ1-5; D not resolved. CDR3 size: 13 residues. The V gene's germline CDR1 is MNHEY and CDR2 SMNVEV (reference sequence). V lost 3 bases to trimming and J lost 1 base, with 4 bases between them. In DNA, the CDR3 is TGTGCCAGCAGTTTTAACAGCAATCAGCCCCAGCATTTT. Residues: CASSFNSNQPQHF.

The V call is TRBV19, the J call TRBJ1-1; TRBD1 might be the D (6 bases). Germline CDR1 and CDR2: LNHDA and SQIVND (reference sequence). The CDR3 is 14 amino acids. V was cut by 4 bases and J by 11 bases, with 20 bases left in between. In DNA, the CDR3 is TGTGCCAGTAGTACCGGGGATGGGGGGCGCGTCGCTTTCTTT. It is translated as CASSTGDGGRVAFF. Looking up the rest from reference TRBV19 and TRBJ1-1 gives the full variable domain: DGGITQSPKYLFRKEGQNVTLSCEQNLNHDAMYWYRQDPGQGLRLIYYSQIVNDFQKGDIAEGYSVSREKKESFPLTVTSAQKNPTAFYLCASSTGDGGRVAFFGQGTRLTVV.

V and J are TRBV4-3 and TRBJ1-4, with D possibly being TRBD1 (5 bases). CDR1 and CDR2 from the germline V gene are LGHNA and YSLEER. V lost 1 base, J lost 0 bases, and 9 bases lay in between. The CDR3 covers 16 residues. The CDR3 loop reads CASSQGGTATNEKLFF. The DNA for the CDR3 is TGCGCCAGCAGCCAAGGAGGGACGGCAACTAATGAAAAACTGTTTTTT.

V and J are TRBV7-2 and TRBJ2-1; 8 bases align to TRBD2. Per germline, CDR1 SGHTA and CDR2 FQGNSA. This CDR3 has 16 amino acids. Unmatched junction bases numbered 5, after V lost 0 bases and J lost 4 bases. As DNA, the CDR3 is TGTGCCAGCAGCTTAGCAGCGGGGGTCTCATACAATGAGCAGTTCTTC. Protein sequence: CASSLAAGVSYNEQFF. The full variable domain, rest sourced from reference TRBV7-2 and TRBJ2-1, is GAGVSQSPSNKVTEKGKDVELRCDPISGHTALYWYRQSLGQGLEFLIYFQGNSAPDKSGLPSDRFSAERTGGSVSTLTIQRTQQEDSAVYLCASSLAAGVSYNEQFFGPGTRLTVL.

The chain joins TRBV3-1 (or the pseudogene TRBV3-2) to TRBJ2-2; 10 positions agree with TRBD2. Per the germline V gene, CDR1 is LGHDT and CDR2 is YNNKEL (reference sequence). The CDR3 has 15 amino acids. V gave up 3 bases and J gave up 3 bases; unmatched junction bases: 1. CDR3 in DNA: TGTGCCAGCAGCCACGGGACTAGCGACACCGGGGAGCTGTTTTTT. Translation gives CASSHGTSDTGELFF.